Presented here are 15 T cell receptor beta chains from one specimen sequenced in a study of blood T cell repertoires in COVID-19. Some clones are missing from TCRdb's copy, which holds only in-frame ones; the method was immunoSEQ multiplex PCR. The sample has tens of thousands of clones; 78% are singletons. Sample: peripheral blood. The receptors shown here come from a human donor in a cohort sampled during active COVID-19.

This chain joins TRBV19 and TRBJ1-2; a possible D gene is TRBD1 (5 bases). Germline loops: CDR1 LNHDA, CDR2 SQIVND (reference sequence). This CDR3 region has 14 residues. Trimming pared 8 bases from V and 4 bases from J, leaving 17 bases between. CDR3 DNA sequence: TGTGCCAGTGCAGTAGGGGACGGGAGCTATGGCTACACCTTC. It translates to CASAVGDGSYGYTF.

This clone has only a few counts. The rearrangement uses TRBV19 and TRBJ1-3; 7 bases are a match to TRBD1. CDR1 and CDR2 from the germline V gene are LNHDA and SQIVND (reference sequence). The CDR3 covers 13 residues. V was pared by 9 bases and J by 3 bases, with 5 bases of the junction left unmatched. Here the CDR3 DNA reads TGTGCCAGCCAAGACAGGGATGGAAACACCATATATTTT. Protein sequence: CASQDRDGNTIYF.

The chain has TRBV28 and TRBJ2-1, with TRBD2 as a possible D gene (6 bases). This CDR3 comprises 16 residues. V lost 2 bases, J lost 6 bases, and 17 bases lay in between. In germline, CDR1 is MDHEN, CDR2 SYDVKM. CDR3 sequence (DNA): TGTGCCAGCAGTTTAGGTGCGGGAAACGGGGCCAATGAGCAGTTCTTC. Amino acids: CASSLGAGNGANEQFF.

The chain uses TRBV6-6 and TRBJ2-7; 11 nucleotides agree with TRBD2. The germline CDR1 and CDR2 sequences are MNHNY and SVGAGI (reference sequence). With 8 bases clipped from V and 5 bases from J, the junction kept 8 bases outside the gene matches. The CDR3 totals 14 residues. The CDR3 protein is CASQQGGLADEQYF. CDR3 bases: TGTGCCAGCCAACAGGGGGGACTAGCGGACGAGCAGTACTTC.

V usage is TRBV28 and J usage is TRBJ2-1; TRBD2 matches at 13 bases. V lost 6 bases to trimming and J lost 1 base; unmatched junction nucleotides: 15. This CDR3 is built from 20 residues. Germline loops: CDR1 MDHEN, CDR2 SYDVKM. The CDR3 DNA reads TGTGCCAGCAGAAAACGGACTAGCGGGAGTGTTCTCGGGTCCTACAATGAGCAGTTCTTC. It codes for CASRKRTSGSVLGSYNEQFF.

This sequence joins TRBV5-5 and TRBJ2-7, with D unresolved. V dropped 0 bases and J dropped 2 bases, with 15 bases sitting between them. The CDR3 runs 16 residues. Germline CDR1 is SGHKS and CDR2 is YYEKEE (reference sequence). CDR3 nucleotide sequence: TGTGCCAGCAGCTTGGCTCCCCATGCGCAAACCTACGAGCAGTACTTC. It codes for CASSLAPHAQTYEQYF.

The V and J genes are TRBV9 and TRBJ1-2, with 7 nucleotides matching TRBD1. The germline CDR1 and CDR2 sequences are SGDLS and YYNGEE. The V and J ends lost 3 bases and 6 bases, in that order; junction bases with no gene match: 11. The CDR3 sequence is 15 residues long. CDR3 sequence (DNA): TGTGCCAGCAGCGCCCAGAATATCCAGGGGGATGGCTACACCTTC. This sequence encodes CASSAQNIQGDGYTF.

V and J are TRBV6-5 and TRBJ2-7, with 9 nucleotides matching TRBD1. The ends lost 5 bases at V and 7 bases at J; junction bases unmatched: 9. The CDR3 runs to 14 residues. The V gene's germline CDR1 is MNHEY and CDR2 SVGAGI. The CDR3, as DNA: TGTGCCAGCAGTAAAAGCCCGGGACAGGGTGAGCAGTACTTC. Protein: CASSKSPGQGEQYF.

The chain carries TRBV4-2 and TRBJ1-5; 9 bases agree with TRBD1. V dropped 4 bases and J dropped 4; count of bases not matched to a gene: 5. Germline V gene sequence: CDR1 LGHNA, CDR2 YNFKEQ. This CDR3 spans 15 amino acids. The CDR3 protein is CASSPRQGGNQPQHF. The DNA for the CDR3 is TGTGCCAGCAGCCCGAGACAGGGGGGTAATCAGCCCCAGCATTTT.

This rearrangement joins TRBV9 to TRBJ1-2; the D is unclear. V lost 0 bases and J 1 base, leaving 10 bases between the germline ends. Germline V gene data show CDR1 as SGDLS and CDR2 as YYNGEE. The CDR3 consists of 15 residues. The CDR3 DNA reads TGTGCCAGCAGCGTAGGGGCAGGACTTAACTATGGCTACACCTTC. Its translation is CASSVGAGLNYGYTF.

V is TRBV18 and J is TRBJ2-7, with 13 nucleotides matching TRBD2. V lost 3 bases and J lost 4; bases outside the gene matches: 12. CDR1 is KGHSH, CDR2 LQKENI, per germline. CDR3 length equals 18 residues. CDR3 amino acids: CASSPKLGLAGAPYEQYF. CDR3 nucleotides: TGTGCCAGCTCACCTAAACTTGGACTAGCGGGAGCCCCATACGAGCAGTACTTC.

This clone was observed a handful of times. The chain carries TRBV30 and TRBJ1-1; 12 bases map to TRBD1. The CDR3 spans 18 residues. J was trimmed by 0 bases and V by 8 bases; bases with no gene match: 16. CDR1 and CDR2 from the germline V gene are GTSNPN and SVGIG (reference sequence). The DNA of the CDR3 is TGTGCCCACGACCCGGGACAGGGGGCGACTCTGTTGAACACTGAAGCTTTCTTT. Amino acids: CAHDPGQGATLLNTEAFF.

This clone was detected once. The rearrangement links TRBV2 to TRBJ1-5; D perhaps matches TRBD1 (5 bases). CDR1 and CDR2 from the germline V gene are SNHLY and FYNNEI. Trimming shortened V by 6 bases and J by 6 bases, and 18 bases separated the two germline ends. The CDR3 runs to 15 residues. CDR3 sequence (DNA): TGTGCCAGCAGGGACCGGGCAGGGATCGGTCAGCCCCAGCATTTT. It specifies CASRDRAGIGQPQHF.

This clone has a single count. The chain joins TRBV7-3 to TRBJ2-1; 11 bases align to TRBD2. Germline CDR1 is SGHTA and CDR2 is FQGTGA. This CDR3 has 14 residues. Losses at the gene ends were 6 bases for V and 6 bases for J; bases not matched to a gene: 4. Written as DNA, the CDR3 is TGTGCCAGCAGTCCTAGCGGGGGGATCAATGAGCAGTTCTTC. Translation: CASSPSGGINEQFF.

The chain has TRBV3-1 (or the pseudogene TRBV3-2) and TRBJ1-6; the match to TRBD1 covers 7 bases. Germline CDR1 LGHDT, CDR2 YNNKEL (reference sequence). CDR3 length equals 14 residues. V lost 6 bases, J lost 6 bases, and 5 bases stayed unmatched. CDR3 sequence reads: CASSLQGTNSPLHF. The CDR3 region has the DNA TGTGCCAGCAGTCTACAGGGGACTAATTCACCCCTCCACTTT.